This TCR beta chain was captured in a study of blood T cell repertoires in COVID-19. Study at large: The cDNA or gDNA used as material had been derived from T cells, B-cell-depleted T cells, or PBMCs.

Measured with immunoSEQ multiplex PCR; TCRdb has only the in-frame clones, and not every one. In the table there are roughly 180,000 clones, more than 85% of which are singletons. The CDR3 is 17 residues long. Germline V gene sequence: CDR1 LNHDA, CDR2 SQIVND (reference sequence). V was trimmed by 1 base and J by 7 bases, leaving 20 bases between them. V usage is TRBV19 and J usage is TRBJ1-5, with D unclear. The sequencing input was peripheral blood. This receptor was obtained from a woman aged 30 to 39 with active or convalescent COVID-19. The CDR3 nucleotides are TGTGCCAGTAGTATAGCCCCCTTCCGCTCGACGGGACAGCCCCAGCATTTT. It codes for CASSIAPFRSTGQPQHF.